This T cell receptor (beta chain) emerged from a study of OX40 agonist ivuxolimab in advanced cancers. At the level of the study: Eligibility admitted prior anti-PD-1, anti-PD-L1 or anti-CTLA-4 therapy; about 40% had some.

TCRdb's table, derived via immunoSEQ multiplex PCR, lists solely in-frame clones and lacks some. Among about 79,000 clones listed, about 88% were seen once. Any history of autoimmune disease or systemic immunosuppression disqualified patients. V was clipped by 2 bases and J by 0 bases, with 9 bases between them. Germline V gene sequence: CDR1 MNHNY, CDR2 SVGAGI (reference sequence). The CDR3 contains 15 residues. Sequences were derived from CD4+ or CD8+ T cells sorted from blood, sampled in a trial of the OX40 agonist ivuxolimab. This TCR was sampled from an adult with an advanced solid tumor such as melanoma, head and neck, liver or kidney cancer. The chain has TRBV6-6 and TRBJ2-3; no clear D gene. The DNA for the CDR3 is TGTGCCAGCAGTTACCTGGCGGAGAGCACAGATACGCAGTATTTT. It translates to CASSYLAESTDTQYF.